This TCR beta chain was recovered during a study of HIV-infected patients and healthy controls. This clonotype is classed as medium-sized. Alpha and beta constant-region primers primed reverse transcription of around 540 ng RNA. Using multiplexing indices, alpha and beta chain libraries were generated apart by chain-specific third strand synthesis. The cDNA received a 5' RACE adapter containing a random hexamer plus an SP2 sequencing primer site. TCRdb re-called the 5' RACE reads through MiXCR, storing one row per CDR3 protein. The sample carries fewer than 5,000 distinct CDR3 sequences, roughly 9% recorded once. Roughly three months, about 14 weeks, into antiretroviral therapy, follow-up blood was collected. All unsorted peripheral T cells were captured because whole blood was used without fractionation. The CDR3 extends over 17 amino acids. CDR1 is MNHGY, CDR2 SVAAGI, per germline. With V trimmed by 4 bases and J by 3 bases, 7 bases remained unmatched.

The TCR sequence derives from an adult with HIV infection. The starting material was blood, obtained during antiretroviral therapy. V gene TRBV6-9 combines with J gene TRBJ2-3; 13 nucleotides match TRBD2. DNA for the CDR3: TGTGCCAGCAGTTTTAAACTAGCGGGGGGGCCTACAGATACGCAGTATTTT. This encodes CASSFKLAGGPTDTQYF.